These T cell receptor beta chains were read from a single sample in a study of T-cell memory formation after mild COVID-19. From the 5' RACE reads, TCRdb called clonotypes with MiXCR, one entry per CDR3 protein. Of over 300,000 distinct CDR3 sequences in the sample, 20% to 25% were seen once. Input material: PBMCs or a T cell subset sorted from them (not recorded which). These receptors were obtained from a man in his late teens or twenties who had mild COVID-19 (a few samples of this study predate the infection). Cell type and time point are not known. Both conserved end residues are part of each CDR3. Each record gives: clone size, V gene, J gene, D gene, CDR3 DNA, CDR3 protein. A D gene is named only where the DNA matches it firmly. Clone size is stated in some rows and not others, as once, few, many or a class when expanded.

>-|TRBV7-2|TRBJ1-6|-
TGTGCCAGCAGCGAATACCCGGGCCAACGCCTCCACTTT
CASSEYPGQRLHF
>few|TRBV10-1|TRBJ1-2|TRBD1
TGCGCCAGCAGTGAGTCGAACAGGGGAGGGTATGATGGCTACACCTTC
CASSESNRGGYDGYTF
>-|TRBV12-3/TRBV12-4|TRBJ2-3|TRBD2
TGTGCCAGCAGTCCCGGGGGGGGGGTGGATACGCAGTATTTT
CASSPGGGVDTQYF
>many|TRBV2|TRBJ1-1|-
TGTGCCAGTGGGAAAGGCACTGAAGCTTTCTTT
CASGKGTEAFF
>few|TRBV4-1|TRBJ2-7|-
TGCGCCAGCAGCCAAGATTCGGCAGAGGGAGGTGAGCAGTACTTC
CASSQDSAEGGEQYF
>-|TRBV18|TRBJ2-5|-
TGTGCCAGCTCACCTTACACACAGGGTGGAGAGACCCAGTACTTC
CASSPYTQGGETQYF
>many|TRBV5-6|TRBJ1-1|TRBD1
TGTGCCAGCAGCTGGGGACAGGGTTGGACTGAAGCTTTCTTT
CASSWGQGWTEAFF
>-|TRBV4-3|TRBJ2-1|-
TGCGCCAGCAGCCAAGACAGGTTGTGGAACAATGAGCAGTTCTTC
CASSQDRLWNNEQFF
>many|TRBV6-5|TRBJ2-1|TRBD1
TGTGCCAGCAGTTCACAGGGGGCCGTTTGGAATGAGCAGTTCTTC
CASSSQGAVWNEQFF
>few|TRBV7-9|TRBJ1-4|TRBD1
TGTGCCAGCAGCGGGGACAGCGAAAATGAAAAACTGTTTTTT
CASSGDSENEKLFF
>few|TRBV5-5|TRBJ2-5|-
TGTGCCAGCAGCTTGGATTGGGAGACCCAGTACTTC
CASSLDWETQYF
>few|TRBV25-1|TRBJ2-3|-
TGTGCCAGCAGTGAATTTAGAGGCCCAGATACGCAGTATTTT
CASSEFRGPDTQYF
>few|TRBV29-1|TRBJ1-3|-
TGCAGCGTTTCCATTACAGGGTCTGGAAACACCATATATTTT
CSVSITGSGNTIYF
>-|TRBV7-2|TRBJ1-2|-
TGTGCCAGCAGCCGGACCGGCCCCGGTTATGGCTACACCTTC
CASSRTGPGYGYTF
>few|TRBV5-1|TRBJ1-1|-
TGCGCCAGCAGCCGGGCCGGGACGAGGAACACTGAAGCTTTCTTT
CASSRAGTRNTEAFF
>-|TRBV20-1|TRBJ1-6|-
TGCAGTGCTAGACCCTCGGGGATTTATGATTCACCCCTCCACTTT
CSARPSGIYDSPLHF
>few|TRBV29-1|TRBJ2-6|TRBD1
TGCAGCGCGGCGACAGGGGCTGTGGCCAACGTCCTGACTTTC
CSAATGAVANVLTF
>-|TRBV29-1|TRBJ2-7|-
TGCAGCTCATCTGGCCCCGGGTACGAGCAGTACTTC
CSSSGPGYEQYF
>-|TRBV4-1|TRBJ2-3|-
TGCGCCAGCAGCCAGGGAGCCGTGGGCACAGATACGCAGTATTTT
CASSQGAVGTDTQYF
>-|TRBV9|TRBJ2-7|-
TGTGCCAGCAGCCCCGAGGGAAGGGGCCACGAGCAGTACTTC
CASSPEGRGHEQYF
>-|TRBV5-1|TRBJ2-1|-
TGCGCCAGCAGCAGTGCGTCCGGGCCCCACAATGAGCAGTTCTTC
CASSSASGPHNEQFF
>few|TRBV20-1|TRBJ2-1|-
TGCAGTGTGGCTGGATGGTCTCGCAGGGACCATGAGCAGTTCTTC
CSVAGWSRRDHEQFF
>-|TRBV13|TRBJ1-1|TRBD1
TGTGCCAGCAGCCCCGTAGGACGTCGACAGGGGGAAGCTTTCTTT
CASSPVGRRQGEAFF
>few|TRBV6-5|TRBJ1-1|-
TGTGCCAGCAGTTACGGGGAGGGAGCTTTCTTT
CASSYGEGAFF
>-|TRBV7-9|TRBJ1-2|-
TGTGCCAGCAGTTCTCAGGGGTACTATGGCTACACCTTC
CASSSQGYYGYTF
>once|TRBV13|TRBJ2-5|-
TGTGCCAGCAGCTGGGTGGGACACCAACAAGAGACCCAGTACTTC
CASSWVGHQQETQYF
>-|TRBV24-1|TRBJ2-5|TRBD1
TGTGCCACCAGCCACAGGGGGAGAGAGACCCAGTACTTC
CATSHRGRETQYF
>-|TRBV3-1|TRBJ1-1|-
TGTGCCAGCAGCCAAGTAGGAAGGAACACTGAAGCTTTCTTT
CASSQVGRNTEAFF
>-|TRBV27|TRBJ2-2|-
TGTGCCAGCAGTTTACTACAGGCGAACACCGGGGAGCTGTTTTTT
CASSLLQANTGELFF
>-|TRBV4-2|TRBJ2-2|-
TGTGCCAGCAGCCACAACACCGGGGAGCTGTTTTTT
CASSHNTGELFF
>-|TRBV4-1|TRBJ2-3|-
TGCGCCAGCAGCCAGGACAGACAGGAGACCACAGATACGCAGTATTTT
CASSQDRQETTDTQYF
>few|TRBV6-5|TRBJ1-1|TRBD1
TGTGCCAGCAGTTTTGAGGGGGCGCGAAAAGCTTTCTTT
CASSFEGARKAFF
>-|TRBV6-2/TRBV6-3|TRBJ2-7|-
TGTGCCAGCAGTTACGGAACAGCCGGCGGGGTGGAGCAGTACTTC
CASSYGTAGGVEQYF
>few|TRBV5-1|TRBJ2-2|TRBD2
TGCGCCAGCAGCTTGATGGGGGGGTACACCGGGGAGCTGTTTTTT
CASSLMGGYTGELFF
>few|TRBV29-1|TRBJ2-2|-
TGCAGCGCAGTAGTGGGGGCCTACACCGGGGAGCTGTTTTTT
CSAVVGAYTGELFF
>-|TRBV7-9|TRBJ2-7|-
TGTGCCAGCAGCTTAGCCGGGGGATTACCCTACGAGCAGTACTTC
CASSLAGGLPYEQYF
>few|TRBV7-3|TRBJ2-3|-
TGTGCCAGCAGCTTACGGGACTCGGTGGCAGATACGCAGTATTTT
CASSLRDSVADTQYF
>-|TRBV6-6|TRBJ2-7|TRBD1
TGTGCCAGCAACAACAGGGGAAGCTACGAGCAGTACTTC
CASNNRGSYEQYF
>-|TRBV15|TRBJ2-3|-
TGTGCCACCAGCAGAGATCGGCACACACAGGGACCCACAGATACGCAGTATTTT
CATSRDRHTQGPTDTQYF
>many|TRBV29-1|TRBJ2-3|TRBD1
TGCAGCGCCCCCCGGGGACAGGGCACAGATACGCAGTATTTT
CSAPRGQGTDTQYF
>-|TRBV12-3/TRBV12-4|TRBJ2-3|-
TGTGCCAGCATTCCGCCCGGGTCCGTCACAGATACGCAGTATTTT
CASIPPGSVTDTQYF
>few|TRBV7-9|TRBJ2-5|-
TGTGCCAGCAGCTTAGCCTCCCAAGAGACCCAGTACTTC
CASSLASQETQYF
>-|TRBV5-1|TRBJ2-5|-
TGCGCCAGCAGCCTCACGCCAGGGCCCCTTCAAGAGACCCAGTACTTC
CASSLTPGPLQETQYF
>-|TRBV3-1|TRBJ2-3|-
TGTGCCAGCAGCCAAACCCGTTGGGACCTCGGGAATACGCAGTATTTT
CASSQTRWDLGNTQYF
>-|TRBV4-1|TRBJ1-2|TRBD1
TGCGCCAGCAGCCAGAATGGACAGGCATATGGCTACACCTTC
CASSQNGQAYGYTF
>-|TRBV7-9|TRBJ1-4|-
TGTGCCAGCAGCCCCCCTACGACTAATGAAAAACTGTTTTTT
CASSPPTTNEKLFF
>few|TRBV4-1|TRBJ2-1|TRBD1
TGCGCCAGCAGCAGCACCGGGACAGGGGGCTACAATGAGCAGTTCTTC
CASSSTGTGGYNEQFF
>few|TRBV4-1|TRBJ2-5|TRBD2
TGCGCCAGCAGGCCTAGCGGGGGGGATCAAGAGACCCAGTACTTC
CASRPSGGDQETQYF
>few|TRBV5-1|TRBJ1-5|-
TGCGCCAGCAGCGCGGAGGGGGGCCAGCCCCAGCATTTT
CASSAEGGQPQHF
>few|TRBV18|TRBJ2-5|TRBD2
TGTGCCAGCTCACCCGGGACTACCGCGGGGGCCCAGTACTTC
CASSPGTTAGAQYF
>few|TRBV9|TRBJ2-1|-
TGTGCCAGCAGCGTAGCGGGGGACTCCTACAATGAGCAGTTCTTC
CASSVAGDSYNEQFF
>few|TRBV5-1|TRBJ1-2|-
TGCGCCAGCAGCTTGGAATTTCGGGGCCAGGCCACCTTC
CASSLEFRGQATF
>-|TRBV11-2|TRBJ2-1|TRBD2
TGTGCCAGCAGCCAAACCGGGACTAGATCCGCTGAGCAGTTCTTC
CASSQTGTRSAEQFF
>-|TRBV5-6|TRBJ2-2|TRBD2
TGTGCCAGCAGCTTGAGCGGGGGCAGGGAGCTGTTTTTT
CASSLSGGRELFF